A single sample gave rise to the 23 T cell receptor beta chains below, sequenced in a study of T cells in Graves' hyperthyroidism and ophthalmopathy. TCR beta CDR3 regions were amplified from RNA transcripts. The primer set for the first-round RT-PCR of the TCR CDR3 was HTBI. A single record per CDR3 protein comes from TCRdb applying MiXCR to the multiplex PCR reads. The table lists more than 550,000 distinct CDR3 sequences, about 45% of them singletons. Sequencing used peripheral blood or thyroid tissue (not recorded which). The receptors were sampled from an adult man with Graves' disease, either hyperthyroidism or ophthalmopathy (not recorded which).

The chain has TRBV7-2 and TRBJ1-4; the D is unclear. The V and J ends lost 5 bases and 10 bases respectively, with 11 bases between them. CDR3 length equals 12 residues. Germline V gene lookup returns CDR1 SGHTA and CDR2 FQGNSA. The chain's CDR3 is CASSPRTVKLFF. CDR3 coding DNA: TGTGCCAGCAGCCCGCGGACGGTAAAACTGTTTTTT. The full variable domain, with the rest looked up from reference TRBV7-2 and TRBJ1-4, is GAGVSQSPSNKVTEKGKDVELRCDPISGHTALYWYRQSLGQGLEFLIYFQGNSAPDKSGLPSDRFSAERTGGSVSTLTIQRTQQEDSAVYLCASSPRTVKLFFGSGTQLSVL.

This clonotype has ten or more counts. J is TRBJ1-1 and V is TRBV7-9; D gene ambiguous. CDR1 is SEHNR and CDR2 is FQNEAQ in the germline V gene (reference sequence). The length of the CDR3 is 13 residues. Trimming left V 3 bases short and J 6 bases short, with 11 bases between. CDR3 DNA: TGTGCCAGCAGCTTTCCCGTAGCCTCTGAAGCTTTCTTT. Translation gives CASSFPVASEAFF. Complete variable domain (other parts from reference TRBV7-9 and TRBJ1-1): DTGVSQNPRHKITKRGQNVTFRCDPISEHNRLYWYRQTLGQGPEFLTYFQNEAQLEKSRLLSDRFSAERPKGSFSTLEIQRTEQGDSAMYLCASSFPVASEAFFGQGTRLTVV.

V and J are TRBV5-4 and TRBJ2-7; 8 nucleotides agree with TRBD2. Germline CDR1 SGHNT, CDR2 YYREEE (reference sequence). V dropped 2 bases and J dropped 4; count of bases not matched to a gene: 5. The CDR3 contains 14 residues. CDR3 nucleotides: TGTGCCAGCAGCTTAACGGGGGGGCTGTACGAGCAGTACTTC. It is translated as CASSLTGGLYEQYF.

The sample holds a few counts of this clonotype. The chain uses TRBV2 and TRBJ2-7, with a tentative D call TRBD2 (5 bases). Germline CDR1 reads SNHLY; CDR2 reads FYNNEI. V lost 5 bases, J lost 5 bases, and 16 bases lay in between. The length of the CDR3 is 14 residues. The CDR3 DNA sequence: TGTGCCAGCAGTTATAGGTTCGGGATGGACGAGCAGTACTTC. It specifies CASSYRFGMDEQYF. The variable domain in full, with the rest retrieved from reference TRBV2 and TRBJ2-7, is EPEVTQTPSHQVTQMGQEVILRCVPISNHLYFYWYRQILGQKVEFLVSFYNNEISEKSEIFDDQFSVERPDGSNFTLKIRSTKLEDSAMYFCASSYRFGMDEQYFGPGTRLTVT.

The gene calls are TRBV5-1 and TRBJ2-5; a weak D match, TRBD2 (6 bases). From germline, CDR1 is SGHRS and CDR2 YFSETQ. Trimming removed 3 bases from V and 5 bases from J, with 14 bases in between. The CDR3 covers 14 residues. CDR3 amino acids: CASSSGTSWETQYF. The CDR3 bases are TGCGCCAGCAGCTCCGGGACTTCTTGGGAGACCCAGTACTTC.

The J gene is TRBJ1-4, the V gene TRBV10-3; 9 bases agree with TRBD1. The CDR3 consists of 15 residues. From germline, CDR1 is ENHRY and CDR2 SYGVKD. V was pared by 6 bases and J by 7 bases, with 9 bases of the junction left unmatched. The CDR3 region is CAISEGQGYGEKLFF. CDR3 in DNA: TGTGCCATCAGCGAGGGACAGGGTTACGGTGAAAAACTGTTTTTT.

J is TRBJ1-6 and V is TRBV2; D unclear. This CDR3 comprises 11 residues. V dropped 3 bases and J dropped 11 bases, with 5 bases sitting between them. Germline V gene sequence: CDR1 SNHLY, CDR2 FYNNEI. DNA of the CDR3: TGTGCCAGCAGTGAGGCCCCACCCCTCCACTTT. Protein product: CASSEAPPLHF.

This clonotype occurred many times. The chain recombines TRBV2 with TRBJ1-5, with D unresolved. The V end lost 10 bases, the J end lost 0 bases, and 10 bases lay between the germline ends. Germline V lookup: CDR1 SNHLY, CDR2 FYNNEI. The CDR3 is 13 amino acids. This CDR3 is CATTSDSNQPQHF. The CDR3 coding sequence is TGTGCCACCACATCCGATAGCAATCAGCCCCAGCATTTT.

A few counts support this clonotype. The chain has TRBV20-1 and TRBJ1-4; D unclear. Germline loops: CDR1 DFQATT, CDR2 SNEGSKA (reference sequence). Trimming stripped 0 bases from V and 3 bases from J, with 11 bases between. There are 15 residues in the CDR3. This chain's CDR3 is CSARDPFLPNEKLFF. In DNA form, the CDR3 reads TGCAGTGCTAGAGATCCCTTTCTACCTAATGAAAAACTGTTTTTT.

This chain links TRBV7-3 with TRBJ1-5; possibly TRBD1 for D (6 bases). Germline V CDR1 and CDR2: SGHTA, FQGTGA. The CDR3 is 15 amino acids. V was clipped by 5 bases and J by 2 bases, with 13 bases between them. The CDR3 sequence: CASSVTGTRNQPQHF. As DNA, the CDR3 is TGTGCCAGCAGCGTGACCGGGACACGCAATCAGCCCCAGCATTTT.

Comment on this clonotype: At one end the junction does not follow the germline gene, possibly because of a read error. This sequence joins TRBV5-1 and TRBJ2-7; 12 bases agree with TRBD2. The CDR3 runs to 14 residues. The V gene's germline CDR1 is SGHRS and CDR2 YFSETQ. The chain's CDR3 is CASSLTSGSYGQYF. The DNA of the CDR3 is TGCGCCAGCAGCCTGACTAGCGGGAGCTACGGGCAGTACTTC.

In its sample, this clonotype was seen a few times. CDR3 in amino acids: CASSLRGVFMNTEAFF. CDR3 bases: TGTGCCAGCAGCTTAAGGGGTGTTTTCATGAACACTGAAGCTTTCTTT. V and J are TRBV7-2 and TRBJ1-1; tentative D call: TRBD1 (5 bases). This CDR3 comprises 16 residues. The germline V gene has CDR1 SGHTA and CDR2 FQGNSA. Trimming left V 2 bases short and J 0 bases short, with 13 bases between.

This clonotype has a handful of counts. This chain connects TRBV2 to TRBJ1-4, with D hard to call. The CDR3 has 14 amino acids. Germline assignment: CDR1 SNHLY and CDR2 FYNNEI. Trimming left V 5 bases short and J 9 bases short, with 16 bases between. CDR3 amino acids: CASSLGASTKKLFF. For the CDR3, the DNA is TGTGCCAGCAGTCTAGGTGCATCGACAAAAAAACTGTTTTTT.

Only a few counts were recorded for this clonotype. The V and J genes are TRBV4-1 and TRBJ1-2; perhaps TRBD1 as D (5 bases). Germline-derived CDR1 and CDR2 are MGHRA and YSYEKL. V lost 1 base and J 2 bases, leaving 11 bases between the germline ends. This CDR3 comprises 15 residues. The CDR3 here is CASSQAPAGNYGYTF. As DNA, the CDR3 is TGCGCCAGCAGCCAAGCTCCGGCAGGGAACTATGGCTACACCTTC.

Turning to this clonotype: This may be a read error, as it is one base from a much larger clone. The chain employs TRBV10-3 and TRBJ1-1; D gene ambiguous. Per the germline V gene, CDR1 is ENHRY and CDR2 is SYGVKD. Trimming removed 3 bases from V and 0 bases from J, with 17 bases in between. The CDR3 is made up of 17 amino acids. CDR3 coding DNA: TGTGCCATCAGTGATTGGGCATCCGACGGGGTGAACACTGAAGCTTTCTTT. Amino acids: CAISDWASDGVNTEAFF.

This clonotype was picked up many times. This chain joins TRBV7-2 and TRBJ2-7, with D possibly TRBD2 on 6 matching bases. The CDR3 runs to 15 residues. V was cut by 5 bases and J by 3 bases, with 17 bases left in between. Germline V gene lookup returns CDR1 SGHTA and CDR2 FQGNSA. CDR3: CASSAEIGLIYEQYF. CDR3 bases: TGTGCCAGCAGCGCAGAGATAGGACTAATCTACGAGCAGTACTTC.

This clonotype was seen ten or more times. The chain joins TRBV12-3 or TRBV12-4 to TRBJ1-1, with D maybe TRBD1 (5 bases). This CDR3 contains 12 residues. V dropped 6 bases and J dropped 5 bases, with 10 bases sitting between them. The CDR3 nucleotides are TGTGCCAGCAGCTTGAGGGGTACTGAAGCTTTCTTT. It encodes CASSLRGTEAFF.

Worth noting for this clonotype: Sequence at one end of the junction differs from germline and may be a read error. The genes are TRBV10-3 and TRBJ2-6; D remains ambiguous. Germline CDR1 and CDR2: ENHRY and SYGVKD. The CDR3 spans 15 residues. The CDR3 region is CASSEYLSGANVLTF. The CDR3 DNA reads as TGTGCCAGCAGTGAATATCTCTCTGGGGCCAACGTCCTGACTTTC.

The table lists this clonotype with a few counts. The V gene is TRBV7-2, the J gene TRBJ1-5; TRBD1 agrees at 8 bases. Germline V gene lookup returns CDR1 SGHTA and CDR2 FQGNSA. The V and J ends lost 5 bases and 3 bases, in that order; junction bases with no gene match: 6. This CDR3 is built from 15 residues. CDR3 sequence: CASSGDRSLNQPQHF. The CDR3 DNA follows: TGTGCCAGCAGCGGGGACAGGTCCCTCAATCAGCCCCAGCATTTT. Using reference TRBV7-2 and TRBJ1-5 for the parts outside the CDR3, the full variable domain is GAGVSQSPSNKVTEKGKDVELRCDPISGHTALYWYRQSLGQGLEFLIYFQGNSAPDKSGLPSDRFSAERTGGSVSTLTIQRTQQEDSAVYLCASSGDRSLNQPQHFGDGTRLSIL.

The chain has TRBV6-5 and TRBJ1-3; D gene uncertain. The CDR3 contains 15 residues. Germline V CDR1 and CDR2: MNHEY, SVGAGI. Trimming removed 6 bases from V and 3 bases from J, with 15 bases in between. CDR3 sequence (DNA): TGTGCCAGCAGGGCCGGGAAAGGGAGTGGAAACACCATATATTTT. Translating gives CASRAGKGSGNTIYF.

This rearrangement joins TRBV7-9 to TRBJ1-2; D possibly corresponds to TRBD1 (5 bases). The germline V gene encodes CDR1 SEHNR and CDR2 FQNEAQ (reference sequence). Trimming removed 3 bases from V and 9 bases from J, with 14 bases in between. This CDR3 comprises 13 residues. CDR3 nucleotides: TGTGCCAGCAGCTTTCCGACGGGGGGGAGCTACACCTTC. Its protein is CASSFPTGGSYTF. Full variable domain (rest looked up from reference TRBV7-9 and TRBJ1-2): DTGVSQNPRHKITKRGQNVTFRCDPISEHNRLYWYRQTLGQGPEFLTYFQNEAQLEKSRLLSDRFSAERPKGSFSTLEIQRTEQGDSAMYLCASSFPTGGSYTFGSGTRLTVV.

The chain recombines TRBV24-1 with TRBJ1-1, with 8 positions matching TRBD1. CDR3 size: 17 residues. In germline, CDR1 is KGHDR, CDR2 SFDVKD. V was clipped by 2 bases and J by 3 bases; unmatched bases: 10. The CDR3 coding sequence is TGTGCCACCAGTGATTCGACAGGGGTTGCGTGGGACACTGAAGCTTTCTTT. Amino acid sequence: CATSDSTGVAWDTEAFF.

In this sample, this clonotype turned up a few times. This chain uses TRBV13 with TRBJ1-3, with D perhaps TRBD1 (5 bases). Trimming pared 2 bases from V and 0 bases from J, leaving 14 bases between. The CDR3 is made up of 17 amino acids. Germline V gives CDR1 PRHDT, CDR2 FYEKMQ (reference sequence). CDR3 coding DNA: TGTGCCAGCAGCTTATGGGGGGTAGCTGACTCTGGAAACACCATATATTTT. Residues: CASSLWGVADSGNTIYF.